One sample yielded the 18 T cell receptor beta chains listed below, sequenced in a study of T-cell reconstitution after alpha-beta-depleted transplantation in children. Preparing the TCRbeta library involved the use of unique molecular identifiers. MiXCR, applied by TCRdb to the PCR reads, yields one record per CDR3 protein. The sample contains a few hundred thousand distinct CDR3 sequences, roughly 27% of which appear only once. The sequenced sample was PBMCs, obtained before TCRalphabeta/CD19-depleted stem cell transplant. These receptor sequences come from a boy under three years old with Wiskott-Aldrich syndrome, due to receive a stem cell transplant.

The chain uses TRBV10-3 and TRBJ2-5, with no clear D. Deletions cut 8 bases from V and 5 bases from J, with 9 bases between. CDR3 length: 11 amino acids. Germline V gene data show CDR1 as ENHRY and CDR2 as SYGVKD. The CDR3 DNA reads TGTGCCATCGGTAAAACCGAGACCCAGTACTTC. Its protein product is CAIGKTETQYF.

V is TRBV12-3 or TRBV12-4 and J is TRBJ2-4, with TRBD2 matching 7 bases. V lost 3 bases to trimming and J lost 1 base; unmatched junction nucleotides: 6. This CDR3 is built from 16 residues. As DNA, the CDR3 is TGTGCCAGCAGTTTTACGGGGGGATTTGCCAAAAACATTCAGTACTTC. Encoded protein: CASSFTGGFAKNIQYF.

This clonotype has just a few counts. The gene calls are TRBV3-1 and TRBJ2-7; D ambiguous. Deletions cut 3 bases from V and 0 bases from J, with 9 bases between. Germline V gene sequence: CDR1 LGHDT, CDR2 YNNKEL (reference sequence). CDR3 length: 14 amino acids. CDR3 loop: CASSQASSSYEQYF. The CDR3 bases are TGTGCCAGCAGCCAGGCCTCTAGCTCCTACGAGCAGTACTTC.

This clonotype was found a few times. The chain is built from TRBV29-1 and TRBJ2-2, with 7 bases matching TRBD2. Germline CDR1 SQVTM, CDR2 ANQGSEA. The ends lost 8 bases at V and 7 bases at J; junction bases unmatched: 13. CDR3 length: 14 residues. CDR3 residues: CSHGSSGNGGELFF. CDR3 DNA sequence: TGCAGCCATGGGTCTAGCGGAAACGGCGGGGAGCTGTTTTTT.

The J gene is TRBJ2-2, the V gene TRBV7-6; TRBD1 agrees at 7 bases. The CDR3 length is 16 residues. Trimming cost V 5 bases and J 0 bases; bases outside gene matches: 6. The germline CDR1 and CDR2 sequences are SGHVS and FNYEAQ. The CDR3 reads CASSPWTGSNTGELFF. For the CDR3, the DNA is TGTGCCAGCAGCCCTTGGACAGGATCGAACACCGGGGAGCTGTTTTTT.

The V and J genes are TRBV28 and TRBJ2-7; either TRBD1 or TRBD2 may fit D (6 bases each). The CDR3 sequence is 13 residues long. CDR1 and CDR2 from the germline V gene are MDHEN and SYDVKM. V was shortened by 5 bases and J by 4 bases, with 12 bases between the two germline ends. CDR3 amino acids: CASSPGAVYEQYF. CDR3 sequence (DNA): TGTGCCAGCAGTCCGGGGGCGGTATACGAGCAGTACTTC.

The chain joins TRBV20-1 to TRBJ1-1; D is possibly TRBD1 (6 bases). CDR3 length equals 14 residues. CDR1 DFQATT and CDR2 SNEGSKA come from the germline V gene (reference sequence). V lost 2 bases and J lost 0, with 10 bases in between. The CDR3 loop is CSARRGSMNTEAFF. The DNA for the CDR3 is TGCAGTGCTAGAAGGGGGTCAATGAACACTGAAGCTTTCTTT.

This clonotype was seen a handful of times. The chain recombines TRBV24-1 with TRBJ2-4; tentative D call: TRBD2 (5 bases). V gave up 4 bases and J gave up 0 bases, with 15 bases separating them. The CDR3 runs to 17 residues. Germline V gene data show CDR1 as KGHDR and CDR2 as SFDVKD. The CDR3 nucleotides are TGTGCCACCAGTGACCCCAGAGGGAGCGGAGCCAAAAACATTCAGTACTTC. Translating gives CATSDPRGSGAKNIQYF.

This clonotype was seen a handful of times. The rearrangement joins TRBV7-9 to TRBJ1-5; 7 nucleotides align to TRBD1. Germline CDR1 and CDR2: SEHNR and FQNEAQ (reference sequence). With 4 bases clipped from V and 6 bases from J, the junction kept 9 bases outside the gene matches. There are 15 residues in the CDR3. CDR3 residues: CASSSIDRTGQPQHF. The CDR3 DNA reads TGTGCCAGCAGCTCCATAGACAGGACAGGTCAGCCCCAGCATTTT.

To note about this clonotype: One end of the junction varies from germline; a read error may be responsible. This chain connects TRBV20-1 to TRBJ2-1; TRBD2 agrees at 7 bases. The CDR3 runs 15 residues. The V gene's germline CDR1 is DFQATT and CDR2 SNEGSKA (reference sequence). In nucleotides, the CDR3 is TGCAGTGCTAGGGTTCGGCGTCTAGCGGACAATCAGCAGTTCTTC. It encodes CSARVRRLADNQQFF.

This chain links TRBV10-1 with TRBJ2-3; 7 bases match TRBD1. CDR3 size: 18 residues. CDR1 and CDR2 from the germline V gene are WNHNN and SYGVQD (reference sequence). Losses at the gene ends were 0 bases for V and 0 bases for J; bases not matched to a gene: 9. Here the CDR3 DNA reads TGCGCCAGCAGTGAGTCGGTGGGGACAGCCTCTAGCACAGATACGCAGTATTTT. Translating gives CASSESVGTASSTDTQYF.

The CDR3 DNA sequence: TGCAGTGCTCGCCCTTTTGCGGGACAGGGGGCACTTCAGCCCCAGCATTTT. This gives the protein CSARPFAGQGALQPQHF. The chain carries TRBV20-1 and TRBJ1-5; TRBD1 matches 12 bases. Trimming at V came to 5 bases and at J to 6 bases, leaving 14 bases not matched to a gene. CDR3 length equals 17 residues. CDR1 is DFQATT and CDR2 is SNEGSKA in the germline V gene (reference sequence).

This clonotype was seen more than once but under ten times. The chain links TRBV29-1 to TRBJ1-6; D not resolved. V was pared by 4 bases and J by 7 bases, with 8 bases between. This CDR3 region has 12 residues. CDR1 SQVTM and CDR2 ANQGSEA come from the germline V gene. The CDR3 DNA is TGCAGCGTTGCAGAGGGAAATTCACCCCTCCACTTT. This translates into CSVAEGNSPLHF.

This chain uses TRBV25-1 with TRBJ2-1; TRBD2 agrees at 8 bases. The CDR3 consists of 15 residues. Trimming at V came to 3 bases and at J to 4 bases, leaving 5 bases not matched to a gene. The germline CDR1 and CDR2 sequences are MGHDK and SYGVNS. CDR3 protein: CASSDSGNPYNEQFF. CDR3 sequence (DNA): TGTGCCAGCAGTGATAGCGGGAACCCTTACAATGAGCAGTTCTTC.

In its sample, this clonotype was seen a few times. The CDR3 reads CSVEAGGHTEAFF. The CDR3 DNA reads TGCAGCGTTGAAGCGGGGGGGCACACTGAAGCTTTCTTT. The chain has TRBV29-1 and TRBJ1-1; possible D gene TRBD1, 6 bases. Germline CDR1 SQVTM, CDR2 ANQGSEA. V shed 1 base and J shed 3 bases, with 9 bases lying between them. CDR3 length equals 13 residues.

This clonotype occurred a few times. This chain connects TRBV5-6 to TRBJ2-1; 10 nucleotides line up with TRBD2. The CDR3 totals 14 residues. Trimming cost V 4 bases and J 5 bases; bases outside gene matches: 3. Germline CDR1 is SGHDT and CDR2 is YYEEEE. The CDR3 DNA reads TGTGCCAGCAGCATGGGACTAGCGAACAATGAGCAGTTCTTC. Its protein product is CASSMGLANNEQFF.

This chain links TRBV29-1 with TRBJ1-5, with 9 positions matching TRBD1. V lost 7 bases, J lost 3 bases, and 4 bases stayed unmatched. The CDR3 contains 13 residues. Germline-derived CDR1 and CDR2 are SQVTM and ANQGSEA. This CDR3 reads CSAGTGTNQPQHF. As DNA, the CDR3 is TGCAGCGCCGGGACAGGGACCAATCAGCCCCAGCATTTT.

This clonotype was detected only a few times. V usage is TRBV5-1 and J usage is TRBJ2-1; TRBD2 agrees at 12 bases. The J segment lost 5 bases and the V segment lost 3 bases, leaving 6 bases of the junction unmatched. The germline V gene encodes CDR1 SGHRS and CDR2 YFSETQ. CDR3 length: 16 amino acids. The CDR3 region has the DNA TGCGCCAGCAGCTCAGGTCGGACTAGCGGGAACAATGAGCAGTTCTTC. Residues: CASSSGRTSGNNEQFF.